This passage covers 13 T cell receptor beta chains from one sample sequenced in a study of T cell responses to AZD1222 COVID-19 vaccine. Some clones are missing from TCRdb's copy, which holds only in-frame ones; the method was immunoSEQ multiplex PCR. The repertoire holds 180,000 or so clones, 88% seen once, with more than 7% in the top ten. Material: peripheral blood, obtained on day 0 of AZD1222 vaccination. The source of these receptors is an adult in good health.

The rearrangement links TRBV5-5 to TRBJ1-5; 7 bases agree with TRBD1. Germline CDR1 SGHKS, CDR2 YYEKEE (reference sequence). J gave up 3 bases and V 0 bases, and 6 bases lay outside the gene matches. The CDR3 sequence is 16 residues long. The CDR3: CASSLGQGQFNQPQHF. The CDR3 region has the DNA TGTGCCAGCAGCTTGGGTCAGGGACAGTTCAATCAGCCCCAGCATTTT.

This rearrangement joins TRBV30 to TRBJ1-1, with D uncertain. The V end was cut by 3 bases, the J end by 5 bases, with 10 bases between. The germline V gene has CDR1 GTSNPN and CDR2 SVGIG (reference sequence). This CDR3 region has 12 residues. CDR3 loop: CAWRDEWTEAFF. In nucleotides, the CDR3 is TGTGCCTGGAGGGACGAGTGGACTGAAGCTTTCTTT.

The CDR3 spells CASSPPGRGAFF. The DNA for the CDR3 is TGTGCCAGCAGCCCCCCTGGGAGGGGAGCTTTCTTT. The rearrangement uses TRBV7-2 and TRBJ1-1, with TRBD1 as a possible D gene (5 bases). Germline V gives CDR1 SGHTA, CDR2 FQGNSA. V dropped 5 bases and J dropped 10 bases, with 14 bases sitting between them. The CDR3 covers 12 residues.

V usage is TRBV10-3 and J usage is TRBJ1-2; D perhaps matches TRBD1 (5 bases). Deletions cut 7 bases from V and 7 bases from J, with 13 bases between. This CDR3 contains 12 residues. CDR1 and CDR2 (germline): ENHRY, SYGVKD. CDR3 sequence (DNA): TGTGCCATCACTCTCCGGGGGGGTGGCTACACCTTC. Residues: CAITLRGGGYTF.

This chain links TRBV19 with TRBJ2-2, with D possibly TRBD2 on 6 matching bases. This CDR3 spans 14 amino acids. From germline, CDR1 is LNHDA and CDR2 SQIVND (reference sequence). V gave up 6 bases and J gave up 4 bases, with 12 bases separating them. The chain's CDR3 is CASSPGASTGELFF. In DNA, the CDR3 is TGTGCCAGTAGCCCGGGAGCTTCCACCGGGGAGCTGTTTTTT.

The V and J genes are TRBV24-1 and TRBJ1-2, with D perhaps TRBD1 (6 bases). CDR1 is KGHDR, CDR2 SFDVKD, per germline. V was shortened by 9 bases and J by 4 bases, with 14 bases between the two germline ends. This CDR3 region has 13 residues. The CDR3: CATAQGSGYGYTF. For the CDR3, the DNA is TGTGCCACCGCCCAGGGGTCGGGCTATGGCTACACCTTC.

The chain carries TRBV6-6 and TRBJ2-4; perhaps TRBD2 as D (6 bases). CDR1 and CDR2 (germline): MNHNY, SVGAGI (reference sequence). Trimming left V 2 bases short and J 8 bases short, with 7 bases between. This CDR3 contains 12 residues. The CDR3 is CASSYGGDIQYF. CDR3 DNA: TGTGCCAGCAGTTACGGCGGGGACATTCAGTACTTC.

V gene TRBV10-3 combines with J gene TRBJ2-7; TRBD1 matches at 7 bases. The CDR3 totals 16 residues. Germline values: CDR1 ENHRY, CDR2 SYGVKD. V shed 1 base, J shed 0 bases, and the junction held 6 bases outside the gene matches. CDR3 protein: CAISEFVGDSSYEQYF. The CDR3 DNA is TGTGCCATCAGTGAGTTTGTGGGGGACAGCTCCTACGAGCAGTACTTC.

CDR3 coding DNA: TGTGCCAGCATCAGGACAGGGGGCTACACCTTC. Residues: CASIRTGGYTF. The chain is built from TRBV6-5 and TRBJ1-2, with 8 bases matching TRBD1. In germline, CDR1 is MNHEY, CDR2 SVGAGI. V lost 7 bases and J lost 8; bases outside the gene matches: 3. This CDR3 is 11 amino acids long.

This clone occurred once. The chain carries TRBV19 and TRBJ2-1; D is ambiguous. With 7 bases removed from V and 8 bases from J, the gap between germline ends came to 18 bases. The CDR3 consists of 14 residues. CDR1 is LNHDA and CDR2 is SQIVND in the germline V gene (reference sequence). The CDR3 is CASTLGKPGDEQFF. As DNA, the CDR3 is TGTGCCAGTACCTTGGGGAAGCCTGGGGATGAGCAGTTCTTC.

The CDR3 reads CASSRVGGNQPQHF. For the CDR3, the DNA is TGTGCCAGCTCAAGGGTAGGTGGCAATCAGCCCCAGCATTTT. This chain connects TRBV18 to TRBJ1-5; no firm D call. The germline V and J ends were trimmed by 5 bases and 2 bases, with 10 bases remaining between them. CDR1 and CDR2 (germline): KGHSH, LQKENI. The CDR3 has 14 residues.

This clone showed up just a few times. The chain links TRBV19 to TRBJ1-4; the D is unclear. This CDR3 has 16 residues. Germline V gene data show CDR1 as LNHDA and CDR2 as SQIVND (reference sequence). Trimming cost V 1 base and J 0 bases, with 9 bases left between them. In nucleotides, the CDR3 is TGTGCCAGTAGTATAGTCGTGCTTGCAACTAATGAAAAACTGTTTTTT. Its protein is CASSIVVLATNEKLFF.

V usage is TRBV25-1 and J usage is TRBJ1-2; TRBD1 might be the D (5 bases). V lost 3 bases, J lost 1 base, and 12 bases lay in between. This CDR3 contains 15 residues. CDR1 MGHDK and CDR2 SYGVNS come from the germline V gene. As DNA, the CDR3 is TGTGCCAGCAGTGAGAGAGGGGCGCTTAACTATGGCTACACCTTC. It translates to CASSERGALNYGYTF.